Below, 21 T cell receptor beta chains from the same sample are listed, as sequenced in a study of blood T cell repertoires in COVID-19. Assay: immunoSEQ multiplex PCR; the TCRdb copy retains only in-frame clones and omits some. The sample holds 150,000 to 200,000 clones, 84% seen once. The specimen was PBMCs or T cells enriched from blood (not recorded which). The receptors derive from a woman aged 30 to 39 who had been exposed to COVID-19.

V usage is TRBV3-1 (or the pseudogene TRBV3-2) and J usage is TRBJ1-4, with a weak D call TRBD1 (6 bases). Trimming pared 0 bases from V and 8 bases from J, leaving 7 bases between. Germline V gives CDR1 LGHDT, CDR2 YNNKEL (reference sequence). This CDR3 is 13 amino acids long. The CDR3 DNA sequence: TGTGCCAGCAGCCAAGATCAGGGGGAAAAACTGTTTTTT. Its protein product is CASSQDQGEKLFF.

This clone was found once. The rearrangement links TRBV6-5 to TRBJ2-1, with TRBD2 identical over 8 bases. The length of the CDR3 is 14 residues. After removal of 4 bases from V and 8 bases from J, the junction contained 7 bases not matched to a gene. Germline V gene lookup returns CDR1 MNHEY and CDR2 SVGAGI. The CDR3 region has the DNA TGTGCCAGCAGTTCGGGGGGGATAGTCGATGAGCAGTTCTTC. This gives the protein CASSSGGIVDEQFF.

The gene calls are TRBV2 and TRBJ2-2; TRBD1 matches at 9 bases. There are 15 residues in the CDR3. Germline V gene sequence: CDR1 SNHLY, CDR2 FYNNEI. V trimming: 5 bases; J trimming: 2 bases; junction bases outside the gene matches: 3. CDR3 bases: TGTGCCAGCAGTAGGGACAGGGTTAACACCGGGGAGCTGTTTTTT. Amino acids: CASSRDRVNTGELFF. Full variable domain (rest looked up from reference TRBV2 and TRBJ2-2): EPEVTQTPSHQVTQMGQEVILRCVPISNHLYFYWYRQILGQKVEFLVSFYNNEISEKSEIFDDQFSVERPDGSNFTLKIRSTKLEDSAMYFCASSRDRVNTGELFFGEGSRLTVL.

This rearrangement joins TRBV7-9 to TRBJ2-1; the D is unclear. This CDR3 spans 13 amino acids. Germline V CDR1 and CDR2: SEHNR, FQNEAQ (reference sequence). V was shortened by 2 bases and J by 5 bases, with 7 bases between the two germline ends. CDR3 sequence reads: CASSLLVDNEQFF. CDR3 nucleotide sequence: TGTGCCAGCAGCTTATTAGTGGACAATGAGCAGTTCTTC.

CDR3 region: CASSITLWLAWEQFF. For the CDR3, the DNA is TGTGCCAGTAGTATTACGCTCTGGCTCGCATGGGAGCAGTTCTTC. This chain connects TRBV19 to TRBJ2-1, with unresolved D. CDR1 LNHDA and CDR2 SQIVND come from the germline V gene (reference sequence). The length of the CDR3 is 15 residues. V was shortened by 3 bases and J by 10 bases, with 19 bases between the two germline ends.

The chain is built from TRBV7-6 and TRBJ2-7; no clear D. V lost 3 bases and J lost 2, with 11 bases in between. The germline gives CDR1 SGHVS, CDR2 FNYEAQ. This CDR3 region has 14 residues. The CDR3 DNA reads as TGTGCCAGCAGCTTGAACCGGGTCCCCTACGAGCAGTACTTC. Residues: CASSLNRVPYEQYF. The entire variable domain, with the rest obtained from reference TRBV7-6 and TRBJ2-7, is as follows: GAGVSQSPRYKVTKRGQDVALRCDPISGHVSLYWYRQALGQGPEFLTYFNYEAQQDKSGLPNDRFSAERPEGSISTLTIQRTEQRDSAMYRCASSLNRVPYEQYFGPGTRLTVT.

The V call is TRBV18, the J call TRBJ1-2; D is possibly TRBD1 (5 bases). V was clipped by 0 bases and J by 6 bases, with 14 bases between them. The CDR3 totals 15 residues. Germline CDR1 and CDR2: KGHSH and LQKENI. The CDR3 here is CASSPPSTGINGYTF. CDR3 in DNA: TGTGCCAGCTCACCACCCTCCACAGGAATTAATGGCTACACCTTC.

CDR3 loop: CASSLDQGPNYGYTF. The CDR3 nucleotides are TGTGCCAGCAGCTTAGACCAGGGGCCAAACTATGGCTACACCTTC. The chain uses TRBV11-2 and TRBJ1-2, with D perhaps matching TRBD1 (6 bases). Germline V gene sequence: CDR1 SGHAT, CDR2 FQNNGV. Trimming shortened V by 0 bases and J by 2 bases, and 10 bases separated the two germline ends. This CDR3 is 15 amino acids long. Based on the CDR3 plus reference TRBV11-2 and TRBJ1-2, the full variable domain is EAGVAQSPRYKIIEKRQSVAFWCNPISGHATLYWYQQILGQGPKLLIQFQNNGVVDDSQLPKDRFSAERLKGVDSTLKIQPAKLEDSAVYLCASSLDQGPNYGYTFGSGTRLTVV.

The chain has TRBV7-8 and TRBJ2-1, with 12 bases that match TRBD2. J lost 7 bases, V lost 5 bases, and 9 bases had no gene match. This CDR3 has 16 amino acids. Germline CDR1 is SGHVS and CDR2 is FQNEAQ. For the CDR3, the DNA is TGTGCCAGCAGCCGAGAACTAGCGGGGGGAGGGAATGAGCAGTTCTTC. Translation gives CASSRELAGGGNEQFF.

The V and J genes are TRBV3-1 (or the pseudogene TRBV3-2) and TRBJ1-1; 10 bases line up with TRBD1. V was clipped by 0 bases and J by 11 bases; unmatched bases: 3. Germline V gene lookup returns CDR1 LGHDT and CDR2 YNNKEL (reference sequence). The CDR3 has 13 amino acids. The CDR3: CASSQEGTGAAFF. The CDR3 region has the DNA TGTGCCAGCAGCCAAGAAGGGACAGGGGCCGCTTTCTTT.

The rearrangement uses TRBV7-9 and TRBJ2-1; D unresolved. V was clipped by 3 bases and J by 0 bases, with 6 bases between them. The CDR3 runs to 14 residues. Germline lookup yields CDR1 SEHNR and CDR2 FQNEAQ (reference sequence). The CDR3 DNA reads as TGTGCCAGCAGCTTCCCGGGCTCCTACAATGAGCAGTTCTTC. It is translated as CASSFPGSYNEQFF. Full variable domain (rest looked up from reference TRBV7-9 and TRBJ2-1): DTGVSQNPRHKITKRGQNVTFRCDPISEHNRLYWYRQTLGQGPEFLTYFQNEAQLEKSRLLSDRFSAERPKGSFSTLEIQRTEQGDSAMYLCASSFPGSYNEQFFGPGTRLTVL.

This clone was detected only a few times. The chain is built from TRBV4-3 and TRBJ1-2; 8 bases map to TRBD1. Germline V gene sequence: CDR1 LGHNA, CDR2 YSLEER. The CDR3 spans 15 residues. V shed 4 bases, J shed 4 bases, and the junction held 8 bases outside the gene matches. The CDR3: CASSPRQGAFYGYTF. The CDR3 DNA sequence: TGCGCCAGCAGCCCCCGCCAGGGGGCCTTCTATGGCTACACCTTC.

The gene calls are TRBV18 and TRBJ2-2; 8 bases fit TRBD1. Germline assignment: CDR1 KGHSH and CDR2 LQKENI. The CDR3 length is 16 residues. V lost 3 bases, J lost 7 bases, and 10 bases stayed unmatched. CDR3 loop: CASSPGQGASHGELFF. CDR3 in DNA: TGTGCCAGCTCACCCGGACAGGGAGCATCCCACGGGGAGCTGTTTTTT.

The chain couples TRBV11-3 to TRBJ2-1; maybe TRBD1 (5 bases). Germline values: CDR1 SGHNT, CDR2 YENEEA. V dropped 1 base and J dropped 4 bases, with 8 bases sitting between them. The CDR3 spans 14 residues. The CDR3 DNA reads TGTGCCAGCAGCTTAGGGGGCCGATACAATGAGCAGTTCTTC. Translation: CASSLGGRYNEQFF.

The chain recombines TRBV25-1 with TRBJ2-3; 13 positions agree with TRBD2. The CDR3 length is 16 residues. The J segment lost 2 bases and the V segment lost 4 bases, leaving 3 bases of the junction unmatched. Germline assignment: CDR1 MGHDK and CDR2 SYGVNS. The CDR3 DNA follows: TGTGCCAGCAGTGCGGGACTAGCGGGGCTCACAGATACGCAGTATTTT. The encoded protein is CASSAGLAGLTDTQYF.

J is TRBJ2-7 and V is TRBV4-1; D possibly corresponds to TRBD2 (6 bases). The CDR3 runs 13 residues. Germline V gene data show CDR1 as MGHRA and CDR2 as YSYEKL. The germline V and J ends were trimmed by 4 bases and 6 bases, with 13 bases remaining between them. The CDR3 loop reads CASSPRESGEQYF. CDR3 coding DNA: TGCGCCAGCAGCCCCCGGGAGTCAGGCGAGCAGTACTTC.

The chain couples TRBV12-3 or TRBV12-4 to TRBJ1-6; D is ambiguous. Trimming shortened V by 3 bases and J by 9 bases, and 9 bases separated the two germline ends. The CDR3 is 13 amino acids. CDR3 in DNA: TGTGCCAGCAGTTTGAGGGTTGGTTCACCCCTCCACTTT. Encoded protein: CASSLRVGSPLHF.

In this sample, this clone turned up a few times. The V and J genes are TRBV19 and TRBJ1-6; 9 bases fit TRBD1. The J segment lost 9 bases and the V segment lost 5 bases, leaving 5 bases of the junction unmatched. This CDR3 has 14 amino acids. Germline V lookup: CDR1 LNHDA, CDR2 SQIVND (reference sequence). The CDR3 reads CASSLGQGVSPLHF. In nucleotides, the CDR3 is TGTGCCAGTAGTTTGGGACAGGGAGTTTCACCCCTCCACTTT.

The V gene is TRBV10-1, the J gene TRBJ2-1, with 10 bases aligning to TRBD2. The CDR3 consists of 16 residues. V trimming: 6 bases; J trimming: 4 bases; junction bases outside the gene matches: 9. Germline CDR1 WNHNN, CDR2 SYGVQD (reference sequence). The CDR3 sequence is CASSPMSGGAYNEQFF. The CDR3 DNA reads as TGCGCCAGCAGCCCCATGAGCGGGGGGGCTTACAATGAGCAGTTCTTC.

A few counts support this clone. The CDR3 spells CASSTNTGGSNSPLHF. As DNA, the CDR3 is TGTGCCAGCAGCACGAATACAGGGGGGAGCAATTCACCCCTCCACTTT. The chain couples TRBV9 to TRBJ1-6; 8 bases are shared with TRBD1. This CDR3 has 16 residues. CDR1 SGDLS and CDR2 YYNGEE come from the germline V gene. The V gene end was trimmed by 4 bases and the J gene end by 7 bases; junction bases not matched to a gene: 10.

The chain joins TRBV5-1 to TRBJ1-2, with 9 bases lining up with TRBD1. Germline lookup yields CDR1 SGHRS and CDR2 YFSETQ. Unmatched junction bases numbered 7, after V lost 0 bases and J lost 4 bases. This CDR3 comprises 16 residues. The CDR3 region has the DNA TGCGCCAGCAGCTTGGTAACAGGGGGCGTAAGCTATGGCTACACCTTC. It specifies CASSLVTGGVSYGYTF.